The following is a T cell receptor (beta chain) sequence with its context. This sample was taken from a study of T cell responses to AZD1222 COVID-19 vaccine. V lost 4 bases and J lost 7; bases outside the gene matches: 6. The CDR3 has 14 residues. Germline V gives CDR1 LNHDA, CDR2 SQIVND (reference sequence). Produced via immunoSEQ multiplex PCR; TCRdb's table is partial and in-frame only. Of nearly 100,000 clones listed, over 75% are singletons. The chain couples TRBV19 to TRBJ1-4; 7 positions agree with TRBD1. Sample: peripheral blood, taken on day 0 of AZD1222 vaccination. The TCR comes from an adult in good health. Here the CDR3 DNA reads TGTGCCAGTAGTAATTTCCAGGGGGTTGAAAAACTGTTTTTT. It specifies CASSNFQGVEKLFF. The full variable domain, rest sourced from reference TRBV19 and TRBJ1-4, is DGGITQSPKYLFRKEGQNVTLSCEQNLNHDAMYWYRQDPGQGLRLIYYSQIVNDFQKGDIAEGYSVSREKKESFPLTVTSAQKNPTAFYLCASSNFQGVEKLFFGSGTQLSVL.